These 26 T cell receptor beta chains were sequenced from one sample in a study of Tregs in tolerant kidney transplant recipients. TCRdb's table, derived via immunoSEQ multiplex PCR, lists solely in-frame clones and lacks some. The sample data list under 55,000 clones. Sample: CD4+ T cells from blood, taken before the transplant. These receptors were obtained from a human donor who received a combined kidney and bone marrow transplant.

With regard to this clone: The CDR3 is cut off 3 residues early in the read; its end comes from the germline J gene. The chain uses TRBV5-1 and TRBJ1-1, with D perhaps matching TRBD1 (5 bases). Trimming removed 0 bases from V and 7 bases from J, with 16 bases in between. Germline V gene data show CDR1 as SGHRS and CDR2 as YFSETQ. The CDR3 has 15 residues. Partial CDR3 DNA: TGCGCCAGCAGCTTGGCCCCTCTGGGAGGGGTTGAA. This translates into CASSLAPLGGVE. The full CDR3 protein is CASSLAPLGGVEAFF.

Remarks on this clone: The CDR3 end falls 3 residues outside the read, so it is completed with the germline J gene. The chain recombines TRBV14 with TRBJ2-6, with 13 bases matching TRBD2. CDR1 and CDR2 from the germline V gene are SGHDN and FVKESK. This CDR3 has 18 residues. The trim removed 4 bases at V and 5 bases at J, leaving 8 bases unmatched. The sequenced part of the CDR3 DNA is TGTGCCAGCAGCCCTGAGACTAGCGGGAGGAGAAGGGCCAACGTC. The encoded protein is CASSPETSGRRRANV. The CDR3 in full is CASSPETSGRRRANVLTF.

CDR3: CASSPLGVSAFF. The CDR3 DNA, read in part, is TGTGCCAGCTCACCACTCGGGGTAAGC. The chain carries TRBV18 and TRBJ1-1; D remains unclear. Coverage ceases 3 residues before the CDR3 finishes, and the germline J gene fills in the end. The CDR3 covers 12 residues. The germline CDR1 and CDR2 sequences are KGHSH and LQKENI.

Of note for this clone: The read comes to an end 3 residues before the CDR3 does, leaving the germline J gene to fill in the end. The chain is built from TRBV19 and TRBJ1-4; D remains unclear. Trimming took 1 base from V and 7 from J, leaving 13 bases between them. CDR1 LNHDA and CDR2 SQIVND come from the germline V gene (reference sequence). CDR3 length: 15 residues. The CDR3 bases that were read are TGTGCCAGTAGTATAGCCTTCGGACGGGGTGAAAAA. This encodes CASSIAFGRGEK. The entire CDR3 protein reads CASSIAFGRGEKLFF.

To note about this clone: The read gets to within 3 residues of the CDR3 end, and the germline J gene fills in the rest. This chain connects TRBV18 to TRBJ2-2, with TRBD1 identical over 7 bases. CDR1 is KGHSH and CDR2 is LQKENI in the germline V gene. V gave up 5 bases and J gave up 0 bases; unmatched junction bases: 6. The CDR3 runs to 16 residues. The CDR3 loop is CASSYDRAANTGELFF. The CDR3 DNA, read in part, is TGTGCCAGCTCATACGACAGGGCAGCGAACACCGGGGAG.

Note on this clone: The sequence runs out 3 residues before the end of the CDR3; the remainder is reconstructed from the germline J gene. J is TRBJ2-2 and V is TRBV2; no firm D call. The germline gives CDR1 SNHLY, CDR2 FYNNEI. The length of the CDR3 is 11 residues. The V end lost 5 bases, the J end lost 5 bases, and 3 bases lay between the germline ends. The DNA read from the CDR3 is TGTGCCAGCAGTCGTACCGGGGAG. Amino acids: CASSRTGE. The entire CDR3 sequence reads CASSRTGELFF.

Concerning this clone itself: Coverage ceases 3 residues before the CDR3 finishes, and the germline J gene fills in the end. The chain carries TRBV7-7 and TRBJ1-3; 10 bases map to TRBD1. The V gene end was trimmed by 5 bases and the J gene end by 0 bases; junction bases not matched to a gene: 10. CDR1 is SSHAT, CDR2 FNYEAQ, per germline (reference sequence). The CDR3 runs 18 residues. The DNA read from the CDR3 is TGTGCCAGCAGCGCCGGGACAGGGGCCTCTCCCTCTGGAAACACC. Residues: CASSAGTGASPSGNT. The CDR3, in full, reads CASSAGTGASPSGNTIYF.

As regards this clone: Read coverage stops 3 residues before the CDR3 terminus; the germline J gene supplies the remainder. The chain combines TRBV7-9 with TRBJ2-5; D ambiguous. Trimming cost V 5 bases and J 2 bases, with 15 bases left between them. In germline, CDR1 is SEHNR, CDR2 FQNEAQ (reference sequence). This CDR3 spans 15 amino acids. The CDR3 DNA, read in part, is TGTGCCAGCAGCGGTAAGGCCAATTCACAAGAGACC. It codes for CASSGKANSQET. The full CDR3 reads CASSGKANSQETQYF.

Concerning this clone itself: The CDR3 goes on 3 residues after the read ends, and that part is filled in from the germline J gene. The chain has TRBV2 and TRBJ1-2, with a possible D match to TRBD1 (6 bases). Germline loops: CDR1 SNHLY, CDR2 FYNNEI. With 5 bases removed from V and 0 bases from J, the gap between germline ends came to 13 bases. This CDR3 is 15 amino acids long. CDR3 sequence reads: CASSNLQGTNYGYTF. Incomplete CDR3 DNA: TGTGCCAGCAGTAACCTCCAGGGGACTAACTATGGC.

Notes on this clone: With the read ending 3 residues before the CDR3 end, the germline J gene is used to fill in that end. The gene calls are TRBV18 and TRBJ2-3; D is undetermined. Per germline, CDR1 KGHSH and CDR2 LQKENI. This CDR3 region has 17 residues. V lost 0 bases, J lost 0 bases, and 13 bases lay in between. Incomplete CDR3 DNA: TGTGCCAGCTCACCACCAACGGCAGCGACTAGCACAGATACG. Residues: CASSPPTAATSTDT. The entire CDR3 reads CASSPPTAATSTDTQYF. Complete variable domain (other parts from reference TRBV18 and TRBJ2-3): NAGVMQNPRHLVRRRGQEARLRCSPMKGHSHVYWYRQLPEEGLKFMVYLQKENIIDESGMPKERFSAEFPKEGPSILRIQQVVRGDSAAYFCASSPPTAATSTDTQYFGPGTRLTVL.

With regard to this clone: The read comes to an end 3 residues before the CDR3 does, leaving the germline J gene to fill in the end. This rearrangement joins TRBV2 to TRBJ1-4; D gene uncertain. The CDR3 runs 15 residues. CDR1 is SNHLY and CDR2 is FYNNEI in the germline V gene. V lost 0 bases to trimming and J lost 5 bases, with 10 bases between them. CDR3 DNA (partial): TGTGCCAGCAGTGAAGCGGGCAGGAGGAATGAAAAA. This codes for CASSEAGRRNEK. The whole CDR3 protein reads CASSEAGRRNEKLFF.

The sequenced part of the CDR3 DNA is TGCGCCAGCAGCTTGGTCCAGGGGGCCTACGAG. Encoded protein: CASSLVQGAYE. The entire CDR3 protein reads CASSLVQGAYEQYF. The chain is built from TRBV5-1 and TRBJ2-7, with TRBD1 identical over 7 bases. The read comes to an end 3 residues before the CDR3 does, leaving the germline J gene to fill in the end. With V trimmed by 0 bases and J by 2 bases, 2 bases remained unmatched. The CDR3 spans 14 residues. From germline, CDR1 is SGHRS and CDR2 YFSETQ.

As concerns this clone: With the read ending 3 residues before the CDR3 end, the germline J gene is used to fill in that end. This sequence joins TRBV19 and TRBJ2-2; 10 nucleotides line up with TRBD2. CDR1 and CDR2 (germline): LNHDA, SQIVND (reference sequence). The CDR3 spans 17 residues. V shed 3 bases, J shed 1 base, and the junction held 5 bases outside the gene matches. Here the CDR3 reads CASSMEAGGMNTGELFF. The covered CDR3 bases are TGTGCCAGTAGTATGGAAGCGGGAGGGATGAACACCGGGGAG.

Turning to this clone: The read ends 3 residues shy of where the CDR3 ends; the end is completed using the germline J gene. V usage is TRBV7-2 and J usage is TRBJ1-6; D unclear. In germline, CDR1 is SGHTA, CDR2 FQGNSA. This CDR3 comprises 12 residues. V lost 3 bases and J 7 bases, leaving 4 bases between the germline ends. The CDR3 bases that were read are TGTGCCAGCAGCTTGGGCAATTCACCC. This gives the protein CASSLGNSP. The entire CDR3 sequence reads CASSLGNSPLHF.

Comments on this clone: With the read ending 3 residues before the CDR3 end, the germline J gene is used to fill in that end. The V call is TRBV7-2, the J call TRBJ1-1, with D possibly TRBD1 on 5 matching bases. This CDR3 has 14 amino acids. V was trimmed by 5 bases and J by 6 bases, leaving 16 bases between them. The germline V gene has CDR1 SGHTA and CDR2 FQGNSA. The sequenced part of the CDR3 DNA is TGTGCCAGCAGCCTCCCCACCACAGGCCCTGAA. Its protein product is CASSLPTTGPE. Given in full, the CDR3 is CASSLPTTGPEAFF. Full variable domain (remainder filled in from reference TRBV7-2 and TRBJ1-1): GAGVSQSPSNKVTEKGKDVELRCDPISGHTALYWYRQSLGQGLEFLIYFQGNSAPDKSGLPSDRFSAERTGGSVSTLTIQRTQQEDSAVYLCASSLPTTGPEAFFGQGTRLTVV.

Details on this clone: The missing CDR3 end, 3 residues past where the read stops, is filled in from the germline J gene. V usage is TRBV19 and J usage is TRBJ2-5, with D possibly matching TRBD2 (5 bases). The CDR3 runs to 13 residues. The V end lost 2 bases, the J end lost 5 bases, and 9 bases lay between the germline ends. Germline V lookup: CDR1 LNHDA, CDR2 SQIVND (reference sequence). The CDR3 sequence: CASSIPPGETQYF. The covered CDR3 bases are TGTGCCAGTAGTATACCCCCGGGGGAGACC. The variable domain in full, with the rest retrieved from reference TRBV19 and TRBJ2-5, is DGGITQSPKYLFRKEGQNVTLSCEQNLNHDAMYWYRQDPGQGLRLIYYSQIVNDFQKGDIAEGYSVSREKKESFPLTVTSAQKNPTAFYLCASSIPPGETQYFGPGTRLLVL.

As for this clone: From the germline J gene comes the end of the CDR3, since the read stops 3 residues before it. The rearrangement links TRBV7-7 to TRBJ2-3; maybe TRBD1 (6 bases). Germline V lookup: CDR1 SSHAT, CDR2 FNYEAQ (reference sequence). V lost 3 bases and J lost 4, with 11 bases in between. The CDR3 spans 14 residues. CDR3 protein: CASSFGQGSDTQYF. The sequenced CDR3 bases are TGTGCCAGCAGCTTTGGGCAGGGGTCAGATACG.

The sequenced CDR3 bases are TGCAGTGCTAGAGTGGTGGCAGGGAATTCACCC. Its protein is CSARVVAGNSP. The complete CDR3 protein is CSARVVAGNSPLHF. The chain carries TRBV20-1 and TRBJ1-6; D perhaps matches TRBD1 (5 bases). The DNA ends 3 residues before the CDR3 does, and the rest of the CDR3 is filled in from the germline J gene. The V end was cut by 1 base, the J end by 7 bases, with 11 bases between. The CDR3 is made up of 14 amino acids. CDR1 and CDR2 from the germline V gene are DFQATT and SNEGSKA (reference sequence).

Of note for this clone: The read falls 3 residues short of the CDR3 end, and the missing part is taken from the germline J gene. The chain joins TRBV30 to TRBJ1-5, with no clear D. The CDR3 spans 17 residues. Between the trimmed V and J ends, which lost 2 bases and 2 bases, there was a span of 19 bases. Germline CDR1 is GTSNPN and CDR2 is SVGIG (reference sequence). The CDR3 protein is CAWSSTERYLRNQPQHF. The CDR3 DNA, read in part, is TGTGCCTGGAGTTCTACAGAGCGGTATTTACGCAATCAGCCC.

Regarding this clone: The read terminates 3 residues before the CDR3 end, so the remaining end is supplied by the germline J gene. The chain combines TRBV5-1 with TRBJ2-1, with 12 bases lining up with TRBD2. The junction had 3 bases not matched to a gene; V was cut back by 6 bases and J by 2 bases. This CDR3 comprises 15 residues. CDR1 SGHRS and CDR2 YFSETQ come from the germline V gene. The CDR3 sequence: CASTRTSGAYNEQFF. CDR3 DNA (partial): TGCGCCAGCACCCGGACTAGCGGGGCCTACAATGAG.

About this clone: The read ends 3 residues before the CDR3 terminus; that terminus is restored from the germline J gene. The chain links TRBV19 to TRBJ2-3; D unresolved. Germline V CDR1 and CDR2: LNHDA, SQIVND (reference sequence). This CDR3 is 16 amino acids long. Trimming pared 5 bases from V and 0 bases from J, leaving 15 bases between. Partial CDR3 DNA: TGTGCCAGTAGTTCCCTCTCGACAACTAGCACAGATACG. Protein: CASSSLSTTSTDT. Given in full, the CDR3 is CASSSLSTTSTDTQYF.

A note on this clone: The read halts 3 residues ahead of the CDR3 end, with the missing end drawn from the germline J gene. The rearrangement uses TRBV29-1 and TRBJ2-2; TRBD2 matches 7 bases. V was clipped by 7 bases and J by 2 bases; unmatched bases: 7. Germline V gives CDR1 SQVTM, CDR2 ANQGSEA. The CDR3 runs to 14 residues. The CDR3 is CSATAGSNTGELFF. Incomplete CDR3 DNA: TGCAGCGCTACAGCGGGATCAAACACCGGGGAG.

With regard to this clone: The read ends 3 residues before the CDR3 terminus; that terminus is restored from the germline J gene. The rearrangement links TRBV19 to TRBJ2-3; unclear D gene. Germline V CDR1 and CDR2: LNHDA, SQIVND (reference sequence). This CDR3 contains 15 residues. V was clipped by 0 bases and J by 4 bases, with 11 bases between them. This chain's CDR3 is CASSIDLGPADTQYF. The sequenced CDR3 bases are TGTGCCAGTAGTATAGATCTAGGTCCCGCAGATACG.

As concerns this clone: The CDR3 end falls 3 residues outside the read, so it is completed with the germline J gene. The V gene is TRBV6-1, the J gene TRBJ2-2, with a tentative D call TRBD1 (6 bases). The CDR3 is 13 residues long. Germline V gene data show CDR1 as MNHNS and CDR2 as SASEGT. V lost 2 bases, J lost 5 bases, and 6 bases lay in between. The CDR3 bases that were read are TGTGCCAGCAGTGAACAGGGGACCGGGGAG. Translation: CASSEQGTGE. In full, the CDR3 is CASSEQGTGELFF.

Details on this clone: The CDR3 is cut off 3 residues early in the read; its end comes from the germline J gene. V and J are TRBV7-9 and TRBJ1-2; TRBD1 matches 7 bases. The CDR3 covers 13 residues. Trimming at V came to 5 bases and at J to 4 bases, leaving 4 bases not matched to a gene. Germline values: CDR1 SEHNR, CDR2 FQNEAQ (reference sequence). CDR3: CASSRQGGYGYTF. The part of the CDR3 DNA that was read is TGTGCCAGCAGCCGCCAGGGGGGCTATGGC.

Details on this clone: The CDR3 end lies 3 residues beyond the end of the read and is filled in from the germline J gene. The chain couples TRBV18 to TRBJ1-2; 7 nucleotides line up with TRBD1. Germline V gene lookup returns CDR1 KGHSH and CDR2 LQKENI. Germline trimming cut 4 bases from V and 4 bases from J; bases unmatched to any gene: 6. CDR3 length: 14 residues. Incomplete CDR3 DNA: TGTGCCAGCTCACGAGACAGGGATAGCTATGGC. Residues: CASSRDRDSYG. The complete CDR3 sequence is CASSRDRDSYGYTF.